A selection of T cell receptor beta chains follows, all from one sample in a study of post-analysis software for immune sequencing data. TCRdb re-called the PCR reads through MiXCR, storing one row per CDR3 protein. The sample holds approximately 570,000 distinct CDR3 sequences, 44% seen once. The sequencing input was blood. These receptors were obtained from a girl aged 5 to 17 with multiple sclerosis. Both conserved end residues are part of each CDR3. D genes are given only for firm matches. A row's size may be missing; if present it is once, few, many or a size class.

D gene	clone size	V gene	J gene	CDR3 protein	CDR3 DNA
TRBD2	NA	TRBV20-1	TRBJ2-1	CSARDPILAGTQREQFF	TGCAGTGCTAGAGACCCCATACTAGCGGGGACCCAGCGGGAGCAGTTCTTC
NA	few	TRBV20-1	TRBJ2-3	CSADPGRLSTDTQYF	TGCAGTGCAGACCCCGGGCGGCTTAGCACAGATACGCAGTATTTT
TRBD2	NA	TRBV7-6	TRBJ2-7	CASSLAPASGSMTSSYEQYF	TGTGCCAGCAGCTTAGCGCCGGCTAGCGGGTCCATGACCAGCTCCTACGAGCAGTACTTC
TRBD2	NA	TRBV4-2	TRBJ2-1	CASSQGTFGLAGGLSYNEQFF	TGTGCCAGCAGCCAAGGTACATTTGGGCTAGCGGGAGGGCTCTCCTACAATGAGCAGTTCTTC
NA	NA	TRBV7-9	TRBJ2-7	CASTSQTGIFEQYF	TGTGCCAGCACCTCTCAGACAGGCATCTTCGAGCAGTACTTC
NA	NA	TRBV5-1	TRBJ1-1	CASSPDPGVNTEAFF	TGCGCCAGCAGCCCAGACCCAGGGGTAAACACTGAAGCTTTCTTT
TRBD2	few	TRBV11-3	TRBJ2-1	CASSLVRSGSREGRQEQFF	TGTGCCAGCAGCTTAGTGAGATCGGGTTCGCGGGAGGGTAGGCAGGAGCAGTTCTTC
NA	few	TRBV12-3/TRBV12-4	TRBJ2-1	CASSLSRGLTLSPSSYNEQFF	TGTGCCAGCAGTTTATCAAGAGGACTCACCCTTAGCCCGAGCTCCTACAATGAGCAGTTCTTC
NA	NA	TRBV12-3/TRBV12-4	TRBJ1-5	CASGNRRAGHNQPQHF	TGTGCCAGCGGAAACCGGCGGGCAGGCCACAATCAGCCCCAGCATTTT
TRBD2	NA	TRBV7-9	TRBJ2-1	CASSYRWRESRSEQFF	TGTGCCAGCAGCTACCGATGGCGGGAGAGCAGGAGTGAGCAGTTCTTC
NA	NA	TRBV3-1	TRBJ2-5	CASSQASGRGTQYF	TGTGCCAGCAGCCAAGCGTCAGGGAGAGGAACCCAGTACTTC
TRBD2	NA	TRBV4-1	TRBJ2-3	CASGQDGTSGTDTQYF	TGCGCCAGCGGCCAAGATGGGACTAGCGGGACAGATACGCAGTATTTT
NA	NA	TRBV9	TRBJ2-1	CASSPPRDWRNEQFF	TGTGCCAGCAGCCCACCCCGGGACTGGCGGAATGAGCAGTTCTTC
NA	NA	TRBV27	TRBJ2-5	CASSGQPGLEYF	TGTGCCAGCAGTGGACAGCCAGGTTTGGAGTACTTC
TRBD2	NA	TRBV7-9	TRBJ2-1	CASSFRLAGHNEQFF	TGTGCCAGCAGCTTTAGGCTAGCGGGCCACAATGAGCAGTTCTTC
TRBD1	many	TRBV12-3/TRBV12-4	TRBJ1-2	CASSRTGYGYTF	TGTGCCAGCAGCCGGACAGGGTATGGCTACACCTTC
NA	NA	TRBV20-1	TRBJ2-7	CSATGHLDGEQYF	TGCAGTGCTACGGGACACTTGGACGGCGAGCAGTACTTC
TRBD1	NA	TRBV4-1	TRBJ1-2	CASSPRDRGNYGCTF	TGCGCCAGCAGCCCCCGGGACAGGGGGAACTATGGCTGCACCTTC
TRBD2	NA	TRBV27	TRBJ2-1	CASSSLAGGNNEQFF	TGTGCCAGCAGTTCTTTAGCGGGAGGCAACAATGAGCAGTTCTTC
NA	NA	TRBV12-3/TRBV12-4	TRBJ1-3	CASRDTPGNTIYF	TGTGCCAGCAGGGACACTCCAGGAAACACCATATATTTT
NA	few	TRBV25-1	TRBJ2-3	CASSEGDGTDTQYF	TGTGCCAGCAGTGAAGGGGACGGCACAGATACGCAGTATTTT
TRBD1	NA	TRBV5-5	TRBJ2-4	CASSSSLFDRGLAKNIQYF	TGTGCCAGCAGCTCCTCACTCTTCGACAGGGGACTAGCCAAAAACATTCAGTACTTC
TRBD1	NA	TRBV5-1	TRBJ2-3	CASRRQGVDTQYF	TGCGCCAGCAGGCGACAGGGCGTAGATACGCAGTATTTT
TRBD2	NA	TRBV9	TRBJ2-5	CASSVREWSSGDIGQETQYF	TGTGCCAGCAGCGTACGAGAGTGGTCTAGCGGGGATATTGGACAAGAGACCCAGTACTTC
NA	NA	TRBV12-3/TRBV12-4	TRBJ2-7	CASRGQGLREQYF	TGTGCCAGCAGAGGACAAGGGTTACGCGAGCAGTACTTC
NA	NA	TRBV5-1	TRBJ2-7	CASSLASGHDPYEQYF	TGCGCCAGCAGCTTGGCTTCCGGACACGACCCCTACGAGCAGTACTTC
TRBD2	NA	TRBV7-9	TRBJ2-3	CASSLGLAGVPSDTQYF	TGTGCCAGCAGCTTGGGGCTAGCGGGAGTTCCTTCAGATACGCAGTATTTT
NA	NA	TRBV3-1	TRBJ2-7	CASSPSYRRAAGQYF	TGTGCCAGCAGCCCGTCGTACAGGAGGGCGGCGGGGCAGTACTTC
NA	NA	TRBV3-1	TRBJ2-1	CASSQAFLPKQFF	TGTGCCAGCAGCCAAGCGTTTTTGCCGAAGCAGTTCTTC
TRBD1	few	TRBV4-1	TRBJ1-2	CASSQDDREVYGYTF	TGCGCCAGCAGCCAAGATGACAGGGAGGTCTATGGCTACACCTTC
NA	NA	TRBV3-1	TRBJ2-3	CASRLQGSTDTQYF	TGTGCCAGCAGATTACAGGGATCCACAGATACGCAGTATTTT
NA	NA	TRBV2	TRBJ2-5	CASSPREEPQETQYF	TGTGCCAGCAGTCCGAGGGAGGAGCCACAAGAGACCCAGTACTTC
NA	NA	TRBV5-1	TRBJ2-1	CASSFALDSYNEQFF	TGCGCCAGCAGCTTCGCCCTCGACAGTTACAATGAGCAGTTCTTC